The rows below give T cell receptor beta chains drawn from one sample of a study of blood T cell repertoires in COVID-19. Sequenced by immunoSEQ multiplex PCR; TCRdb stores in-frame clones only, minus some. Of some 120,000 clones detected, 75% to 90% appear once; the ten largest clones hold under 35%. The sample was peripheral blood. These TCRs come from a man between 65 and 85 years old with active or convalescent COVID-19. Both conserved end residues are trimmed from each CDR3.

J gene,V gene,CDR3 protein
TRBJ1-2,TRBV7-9,ASSLTGVGYT
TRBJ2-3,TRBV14,ASSQSTGTQY
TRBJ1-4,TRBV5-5,ASSPRGDSEKLF
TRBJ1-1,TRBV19,ASSRDREEREAF
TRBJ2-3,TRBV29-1,SSGASGSADTQY
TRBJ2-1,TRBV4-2,ASSQPGRPGLAAYNEQF
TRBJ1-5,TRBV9,ASSATGGQQPQH
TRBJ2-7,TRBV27,ASSFTGPYEQY
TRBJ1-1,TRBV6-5,ASKIQGGNTEAF
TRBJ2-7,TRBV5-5,ASSFRLVGGYEQY
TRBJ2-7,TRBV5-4,ASSGQTGAEQY
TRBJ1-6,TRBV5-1,ASSYDTGLHSYNSPLH
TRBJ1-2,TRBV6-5,ASSLSNYGYT
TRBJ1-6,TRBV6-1,ASSEVQGDNSPLH
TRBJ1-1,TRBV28,ASSDIRGRATEAF
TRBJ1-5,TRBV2,ASSGTRTGMDQPQH
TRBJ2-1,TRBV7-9,ASSGGTGPYNEQF
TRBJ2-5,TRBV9,ASSALSGPETQY
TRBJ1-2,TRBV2,ASTPVVYGYT
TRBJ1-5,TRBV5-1,ASSPTGASNQPQH
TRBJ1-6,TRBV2,ASSERSEKDNSPLH
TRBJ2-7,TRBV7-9,ASSLAPMDRVQY
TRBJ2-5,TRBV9,ASSTQGGWQETQY
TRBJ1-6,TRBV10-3,ATVGDSENSPLH
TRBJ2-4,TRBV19,ASSKEGAVKNIQY
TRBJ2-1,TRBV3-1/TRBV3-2,ASSQDVSGSSYNEQF
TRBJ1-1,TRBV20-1,SAGGTEAF
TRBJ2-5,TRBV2,ASSGLAEETQY
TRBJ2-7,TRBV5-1,ASHPGGSSYEQY
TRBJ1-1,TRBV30,AWAGQMNTEAF
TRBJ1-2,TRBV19,ASSRDRGNPYGYT
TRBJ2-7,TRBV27,ASSLYETYEQY
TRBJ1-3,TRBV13,ASSLGPRDSGNTIY
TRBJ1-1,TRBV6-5,ASSPGTGGDTEAF
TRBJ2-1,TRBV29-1,SVETLASYNEQF
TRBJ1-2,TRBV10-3,AISAGQSTNYGYT
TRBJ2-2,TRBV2,ASSNDFGGTGTGELF
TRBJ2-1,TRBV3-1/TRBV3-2,ASSQADGSSYNEQF
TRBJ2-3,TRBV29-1,SVVLRDRSDTQY
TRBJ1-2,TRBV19,ASNRGAHGYT
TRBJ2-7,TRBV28,ASKPTGGTYEQY
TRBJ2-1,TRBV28,ASSRAGGPHNEQF
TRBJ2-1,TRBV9,ASSAQFLVSYNEQF
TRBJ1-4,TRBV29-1,SVKKGGATNEKLF
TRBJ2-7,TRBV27,ASSFGGRATYEQY
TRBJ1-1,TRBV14,ASSLQGARTEAF
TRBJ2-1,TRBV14,ASSQGLAGSREQF
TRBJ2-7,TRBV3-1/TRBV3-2,ASSQDRHSYEQY
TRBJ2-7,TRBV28,ASSSPGQGSYEQY
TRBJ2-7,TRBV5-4,ASSYGQFSYEQY
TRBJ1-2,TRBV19,ASSILPQGFGYT